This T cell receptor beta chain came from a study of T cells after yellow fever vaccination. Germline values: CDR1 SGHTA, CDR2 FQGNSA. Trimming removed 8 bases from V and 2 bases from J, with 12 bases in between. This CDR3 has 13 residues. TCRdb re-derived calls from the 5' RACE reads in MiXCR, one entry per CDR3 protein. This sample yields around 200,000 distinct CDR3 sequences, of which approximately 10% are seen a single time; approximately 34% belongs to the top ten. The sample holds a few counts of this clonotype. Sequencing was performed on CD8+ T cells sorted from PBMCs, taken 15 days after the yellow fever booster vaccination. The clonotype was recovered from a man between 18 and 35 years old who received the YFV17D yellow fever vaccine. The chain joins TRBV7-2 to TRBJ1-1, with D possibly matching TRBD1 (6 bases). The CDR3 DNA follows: TGTGCCAGCTGGGACACTGGAAACACTGAAGCTTTCTTT. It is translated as CASWDTGNTEAFF.